These 2 T cell receptor beta chains originate from one sample sequenced in a study of blood T cell repertoires in COVID-19. Sequencing used immunoSEQ multiplex PCR; TCRdb keeps in-frame clones, though not all of them. The sample contains approximately 200,000 clones, more than 75% of which appear only once. Source material: PBMCs or T cells enriched from blood (not recorded which). Receptors were obtained from a woman aged 35 to 49 with acute COVID-19.

CDR3 protein: CASSPRDRGLGEQFF. The CDR3 DNA reads TGTGCCAGCAGCCCCCGGGACAGGGGGCTAGGAGAGCAGTTCTTC. J is TRBJ2-1 and V is TRBV6-2 or TRBV6-3; 12 bases match TRBD1. The germline V gene encodes CDR1 MNHEY and CDR2 SVGEGT. CDR3 length equals 15 residues. V gave up 6 bases and J gave up 10 bases; unmatched junction bases: 10.

This chain joins TRBV7-8 and TRBJ1-3, with D unresolved. Between the trimmed V and J ends, which lost 0 bases and 4 bases, there was a span of 7 bases. The CDR3 covers 14 residues. In germline, CDR1 is SGHVS, CDR2 FQNEAQ. In DNA form, the CDR3 reads TGTGCCAGCAGCTTAGCGGCGGGGGGAAACACCATATATTTT. This sequence encodes CASSLAAGGNTIYF.